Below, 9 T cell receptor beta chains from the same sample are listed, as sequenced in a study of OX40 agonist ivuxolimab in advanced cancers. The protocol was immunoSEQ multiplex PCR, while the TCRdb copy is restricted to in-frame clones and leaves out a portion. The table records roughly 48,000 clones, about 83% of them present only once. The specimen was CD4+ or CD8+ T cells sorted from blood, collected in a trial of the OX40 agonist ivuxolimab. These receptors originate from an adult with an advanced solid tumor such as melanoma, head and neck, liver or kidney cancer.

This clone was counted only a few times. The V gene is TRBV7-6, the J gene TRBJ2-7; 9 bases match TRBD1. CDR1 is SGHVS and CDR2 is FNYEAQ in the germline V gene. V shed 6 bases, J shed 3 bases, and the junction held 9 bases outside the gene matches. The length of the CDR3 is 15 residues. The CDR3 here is CASRLNDRGFYEQYF. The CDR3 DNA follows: TGTGCCAGCAGACTTAACGACAGGGGGTTCTACGAGCAGTACTTC.

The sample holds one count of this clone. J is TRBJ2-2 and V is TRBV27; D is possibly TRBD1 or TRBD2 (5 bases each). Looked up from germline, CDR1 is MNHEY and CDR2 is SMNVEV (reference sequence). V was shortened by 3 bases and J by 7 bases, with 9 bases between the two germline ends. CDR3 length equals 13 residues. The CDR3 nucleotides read TGTGCCAGCAGTTTGGGGGTGGTCGGGGAGCTGTTTTTT. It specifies CASSLGVVGELFF.

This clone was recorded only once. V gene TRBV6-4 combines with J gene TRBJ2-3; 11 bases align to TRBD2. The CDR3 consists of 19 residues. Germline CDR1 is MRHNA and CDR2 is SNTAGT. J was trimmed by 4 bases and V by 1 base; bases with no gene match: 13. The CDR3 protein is CASSDLREIAGGGADTQYF. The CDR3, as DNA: TGTGCCAGCAGTGACTTAAGAGAGATAGCGGGGGGGGGCGCAGATACGCAGTATTTT.

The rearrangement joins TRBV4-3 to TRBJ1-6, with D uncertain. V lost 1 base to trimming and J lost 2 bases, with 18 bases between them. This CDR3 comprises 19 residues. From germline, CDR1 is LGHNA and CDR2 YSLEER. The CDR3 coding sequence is TGCGCCAGCAGCCAAGCCGACGGTGGCTGGGGAACCTATAATTCACCCCTCCACTTT. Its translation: CASSQADGGWGTYNSPLHF.

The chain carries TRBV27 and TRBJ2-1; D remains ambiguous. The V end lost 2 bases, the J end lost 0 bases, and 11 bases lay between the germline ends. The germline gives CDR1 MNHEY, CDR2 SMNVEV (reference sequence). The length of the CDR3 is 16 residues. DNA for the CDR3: TGTGCCAGCAGTTTACTATCTAAAACCTCCTACAATGAGCAGTTCTTC. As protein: CASSLLSKTSYNEQFF.

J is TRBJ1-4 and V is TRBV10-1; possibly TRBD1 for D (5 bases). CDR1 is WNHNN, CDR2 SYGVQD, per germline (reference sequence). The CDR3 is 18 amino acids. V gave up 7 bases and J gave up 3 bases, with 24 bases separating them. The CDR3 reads CASIREVEGPGANEKLFF. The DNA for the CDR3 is TGCGCCAGCATCAGGGAGGTGGAGGGCCCGGGGGCTAATGAAAAACTGTTTTTT.

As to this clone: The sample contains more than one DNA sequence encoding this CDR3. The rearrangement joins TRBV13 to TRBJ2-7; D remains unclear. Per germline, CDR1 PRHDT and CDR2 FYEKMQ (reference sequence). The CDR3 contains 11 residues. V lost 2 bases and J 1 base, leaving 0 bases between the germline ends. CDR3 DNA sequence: TGTGCCAGCAGCTTATCCTACGAGCAGTACTTC. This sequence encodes CASSLSYEQYF. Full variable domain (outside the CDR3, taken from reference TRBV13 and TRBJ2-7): AAGVIQSPRHLIKEKRETATLKCYPIPRHDTVYWYQQGPGQDPQFLISFYEKMQSDKGSIPDRFSAQQFSDYHSELNMSSLELGDSALYFCASSLSYEQYFGPGTRLTVT.

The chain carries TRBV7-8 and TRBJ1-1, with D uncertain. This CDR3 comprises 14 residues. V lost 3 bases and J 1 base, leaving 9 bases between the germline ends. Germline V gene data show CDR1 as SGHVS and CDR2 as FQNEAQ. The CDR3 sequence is CASSFVGTNTEAFF. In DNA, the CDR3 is TGTGCCAGCAGCTTTGTGGGAACGAACACTGAAGCTTTCTTT.

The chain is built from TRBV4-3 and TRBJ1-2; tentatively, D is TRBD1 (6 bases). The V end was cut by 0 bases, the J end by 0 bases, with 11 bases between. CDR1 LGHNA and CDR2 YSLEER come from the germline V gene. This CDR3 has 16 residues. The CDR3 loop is CASSQDGGRSNYGYTF. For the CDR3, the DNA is TGCGCCAGCAGCCAAGATGGGGGCAGGTCTAACTATGGCTACACCTTC.